The 2 T cell receptor beta chains in this list originate from one sample, sequenced in a study of T cells in localized non-small cell lung cancer. Assay used: immunoSEQ multiplex PCR; TCRdb lists only in-frame clones, some missing. The sample lists roughly 25,000 clones; 70% to 90% were seen once. The specimen was peripheral blood, collected before any cancer treatment. The receptors stem from an older female donor with stage II squamous cell lung carcinoma.

The chain employs TRBV13 and TRBJ2-3; D is undetermined. This CDR3 is built from 13 residues. Trimming took off 7 bases at V and 1 base at J, with 9 bases between the two ends. CDR1 and CDR2 (germline): PRHDT, FYEKMQ (reference sequence). The CDR3 is CASTVPGTDTQYF. In nucleotides, the CDR3 is TGTGCCAGCACGGTGCCTGGCACAGATACGCAGTATTTT.

The rearrangement uses TRBV19 and TRBJ2-2; D remains ambiguous. The CDR3 runs to 15 residues. V lost 1 base and J 1 base, leaving 7 bases between the germline ends. Germline values: CDR1 LNHDA, CDR2 SQIVND (reference sequence). The CDR3 region is CASSIARVNTGELFF. Written as DNA, the CDR3 is TGTGCCAGTAGTATAGCCCGGGTGAACACCGGGGAGCTGTTTTTT.